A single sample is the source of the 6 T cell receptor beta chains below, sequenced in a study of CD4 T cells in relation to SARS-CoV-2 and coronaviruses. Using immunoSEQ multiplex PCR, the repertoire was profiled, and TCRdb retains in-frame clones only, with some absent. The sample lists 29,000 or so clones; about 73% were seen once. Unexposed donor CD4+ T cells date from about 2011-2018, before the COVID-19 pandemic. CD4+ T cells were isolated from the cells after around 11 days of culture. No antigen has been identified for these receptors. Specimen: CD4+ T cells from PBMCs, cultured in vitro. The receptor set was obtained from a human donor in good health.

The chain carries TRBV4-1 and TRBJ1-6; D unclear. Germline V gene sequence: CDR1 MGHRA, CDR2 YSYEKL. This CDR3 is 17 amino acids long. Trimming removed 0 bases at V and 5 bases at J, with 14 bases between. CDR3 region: CASSQEQRAIDNSPLHF. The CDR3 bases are TGCGCCAGCAGCCAAGAACAGAGGGCGATCGATAATTCACCCCTCCACTTT.

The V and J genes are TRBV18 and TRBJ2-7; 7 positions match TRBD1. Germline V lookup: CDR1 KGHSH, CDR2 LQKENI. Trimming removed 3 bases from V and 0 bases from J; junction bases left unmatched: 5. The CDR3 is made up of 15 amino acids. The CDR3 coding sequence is TGTGCCAGCTCACCTGGGACAGCGAACTCCTACGAGCAGTACTTC. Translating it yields CASSPGTANSYEQYF. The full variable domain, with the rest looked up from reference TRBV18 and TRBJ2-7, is NAGVMQNPRHLVRRRGQEARLRCSPMKGHSHVYWYRQLPEEGLKFMVYLQKENIIDESGMPKERFSAEFPKEGPSILRIQQVVRGDSAAYFCASSPGTANSYEQYFGPGTRLTVT.

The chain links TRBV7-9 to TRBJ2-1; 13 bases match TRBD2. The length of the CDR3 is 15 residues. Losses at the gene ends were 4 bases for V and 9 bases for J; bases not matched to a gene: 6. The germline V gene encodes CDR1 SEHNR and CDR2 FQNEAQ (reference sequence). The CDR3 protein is CASSSPGLAGAEQFF. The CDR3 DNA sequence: TGTGCCAGCAGCTCCCCCGGACTAGCGGGGGCTGAGCAGTTCTTC.

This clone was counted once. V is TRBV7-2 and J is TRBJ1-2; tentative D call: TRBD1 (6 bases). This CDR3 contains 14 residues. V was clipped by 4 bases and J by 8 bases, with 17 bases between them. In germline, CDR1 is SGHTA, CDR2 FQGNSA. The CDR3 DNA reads TGTGCCAGCAGCTCCCGACAGGACTCCGGAGGCTACACCTTC. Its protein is CASSSRQDSGGYTF.

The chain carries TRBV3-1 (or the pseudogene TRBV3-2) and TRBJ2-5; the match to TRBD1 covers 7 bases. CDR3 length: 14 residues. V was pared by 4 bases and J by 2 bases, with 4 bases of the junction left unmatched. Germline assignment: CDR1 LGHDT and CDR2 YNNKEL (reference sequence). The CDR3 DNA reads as TGTGCCAGCAGCCCAAGACAGGGACAAGAGACCCAGTACTTC. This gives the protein CASSPRQGQETQYF.

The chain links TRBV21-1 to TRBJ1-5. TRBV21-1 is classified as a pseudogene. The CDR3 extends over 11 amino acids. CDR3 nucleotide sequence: TGTGCCAGCAGCGTTCGACAGCCCCAGCATTTT. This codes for CASSVRQPQHF.